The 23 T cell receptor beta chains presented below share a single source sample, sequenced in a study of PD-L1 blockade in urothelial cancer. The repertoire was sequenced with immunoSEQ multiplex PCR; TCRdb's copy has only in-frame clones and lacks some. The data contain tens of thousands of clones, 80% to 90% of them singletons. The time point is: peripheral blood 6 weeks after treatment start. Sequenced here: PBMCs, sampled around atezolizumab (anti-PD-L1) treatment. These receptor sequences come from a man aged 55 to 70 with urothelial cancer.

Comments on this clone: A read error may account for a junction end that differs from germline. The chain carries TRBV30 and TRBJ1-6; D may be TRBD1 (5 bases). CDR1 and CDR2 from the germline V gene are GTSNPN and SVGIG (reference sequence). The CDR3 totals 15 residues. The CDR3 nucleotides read TGTGCCGGGAGTCCAGGGCTTACCTATAATTCACCCCTCCACTTT. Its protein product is CAGSPGLTYNSPLHF.

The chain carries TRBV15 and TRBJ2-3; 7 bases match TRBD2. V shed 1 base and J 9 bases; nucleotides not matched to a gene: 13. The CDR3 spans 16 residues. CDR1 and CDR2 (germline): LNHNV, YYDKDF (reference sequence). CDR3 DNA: TGTGCCACCAGCAGAGCCAGGGAGGGGCCGGGTGAAACGCAGTATTTT. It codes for CATSRAREGPGETQYF.

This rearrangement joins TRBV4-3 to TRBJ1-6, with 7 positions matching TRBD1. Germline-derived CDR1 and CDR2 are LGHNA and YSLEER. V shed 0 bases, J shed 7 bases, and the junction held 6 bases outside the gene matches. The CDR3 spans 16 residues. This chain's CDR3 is CASSQDWEQGNSPLHF. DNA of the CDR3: TGCGCCAGCAGCCAAGACTGGGAACAGGGGAATTCACCCCTCCACTTT.

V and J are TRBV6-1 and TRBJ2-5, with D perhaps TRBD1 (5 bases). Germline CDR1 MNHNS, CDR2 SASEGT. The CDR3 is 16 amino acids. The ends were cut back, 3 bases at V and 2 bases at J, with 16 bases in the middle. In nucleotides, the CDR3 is TGTGCCAGCAGTGACAGGGTAGGAGTAGGACAAGAGACCCAGTACTTC. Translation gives CASSDRVGVGQETQYF.

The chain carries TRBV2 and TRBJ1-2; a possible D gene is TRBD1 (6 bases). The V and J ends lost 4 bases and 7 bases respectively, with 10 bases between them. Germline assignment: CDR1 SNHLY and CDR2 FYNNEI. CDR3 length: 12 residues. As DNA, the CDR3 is TGTGCCAGCAGTGTACAGGGACGTGGCTACACCTTC. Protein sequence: CASSVQGRGYTF.

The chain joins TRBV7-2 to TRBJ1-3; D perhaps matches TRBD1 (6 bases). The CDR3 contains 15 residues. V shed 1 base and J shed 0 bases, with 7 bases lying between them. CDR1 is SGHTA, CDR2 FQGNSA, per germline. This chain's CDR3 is CASSLEGHSGNTIYF. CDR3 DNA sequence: TGTGCCAGCAGCTTAGAGGGACACTCTGGAAACACCATATATTTT. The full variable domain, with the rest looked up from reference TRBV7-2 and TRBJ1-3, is GAGVSQSPSNKVTEKGKDVELRCDPISGHTALYWYRQSLGQGLEFLIYFQGNSAPDKSGLPSDRFSAERTGGSVSTLTIQRTQQEDSAVYLCASSLEGHSGNTIYFGEGSWLTVV.

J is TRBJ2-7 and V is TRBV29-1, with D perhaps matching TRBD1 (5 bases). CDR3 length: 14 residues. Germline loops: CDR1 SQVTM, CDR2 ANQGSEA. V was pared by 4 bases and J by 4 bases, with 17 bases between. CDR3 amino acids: CSVVYTGRNYEQYF. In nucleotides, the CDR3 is TGCAGCGTTGTCTATACAGGTCGGAATTACGAGCAGTACTTC.

The CDR3 is CASSPRTREWVNEQFF. The CDR3 DNA is TGTGCCAGCAGCCCCCGGACAAGGGAATGGGTCAATGAGCAGTTCTTC. The chain has TRBV4-2 and TRBJ2-1; tentative D call: TRBD1 (5 bases). This CDR3 has 16 amino acids. Per the germline V gene, CDR1 is LGHNA and CDR2 is YNFKEQ. With 4 bases removed from V and 6 bases from J, the gap between germline ends came to 19 bases.

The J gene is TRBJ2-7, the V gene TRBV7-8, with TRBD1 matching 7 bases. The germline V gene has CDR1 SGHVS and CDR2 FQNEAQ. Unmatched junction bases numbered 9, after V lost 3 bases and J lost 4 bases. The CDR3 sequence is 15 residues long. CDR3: CASSLAAGGVYEQYF. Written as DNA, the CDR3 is TGTGCCAGCAGCTTGGCGGCAGGGGGAGTTTACGAGCAGTACTTC. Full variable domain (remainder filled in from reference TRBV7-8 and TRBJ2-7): GAGVSQSPRYKVAKRGQDVALRCDPISGHVSLFWYQQALGQGPEFLTYFQNEAQLDKSGLPSDRFFAERPEGSVSTLKIQRTQQEDSAVYLCASSLAAGGVYEQYFGPGTRLTVT.

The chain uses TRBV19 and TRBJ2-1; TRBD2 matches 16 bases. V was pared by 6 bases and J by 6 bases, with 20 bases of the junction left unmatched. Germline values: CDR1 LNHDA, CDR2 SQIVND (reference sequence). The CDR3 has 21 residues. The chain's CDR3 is CASSKPGLAGGVVVRSNEQFF. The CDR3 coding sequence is TGTGCCAGTAGCAAGCCGGGACTAGCGGGAGGGGTCGTCGTTAGAAGCAATGAGCAGTTCTTC.

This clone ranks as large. CDR3 loop: CASSKTPGYFSYEQYF. The CDR3, as DNA: TGTGCCAGCAGCAAAACCCCAGGTTACTTCTCCTACGAGCAGTACTTC. The rearrangement links TRBV21-1 to TRBJ2-7; the table's D call, TRBD1, has no DNA check behind it. TRBV21-1 has pseudogene status. This CDR3 has 16 amino acids.

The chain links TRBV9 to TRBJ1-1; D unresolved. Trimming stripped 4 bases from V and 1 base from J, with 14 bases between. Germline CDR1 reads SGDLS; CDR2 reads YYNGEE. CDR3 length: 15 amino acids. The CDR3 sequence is CASSRTQTKNTEAFF. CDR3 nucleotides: TGTGCCAGCAGCAGAACCCAGACAAAGAACACTGAAGCTTTCTTT.

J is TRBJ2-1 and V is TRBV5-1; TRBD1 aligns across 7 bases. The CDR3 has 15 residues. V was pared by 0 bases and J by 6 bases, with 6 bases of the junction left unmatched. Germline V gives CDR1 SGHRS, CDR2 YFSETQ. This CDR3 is CASSLVGGLSNEQFF. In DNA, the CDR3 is TGCGCCAGCAGCTTGGTAGGGGGCCTTTCCAATGAGCAGTTCTTC.

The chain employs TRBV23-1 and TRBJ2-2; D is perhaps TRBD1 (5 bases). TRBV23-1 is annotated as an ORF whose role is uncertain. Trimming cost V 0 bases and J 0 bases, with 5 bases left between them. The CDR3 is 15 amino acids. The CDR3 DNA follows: TGCGCCAGCAGTCAATCGACAGCGAACACCGGGGAGCTGTTTTTT. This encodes CASSQSTANTGELFF.

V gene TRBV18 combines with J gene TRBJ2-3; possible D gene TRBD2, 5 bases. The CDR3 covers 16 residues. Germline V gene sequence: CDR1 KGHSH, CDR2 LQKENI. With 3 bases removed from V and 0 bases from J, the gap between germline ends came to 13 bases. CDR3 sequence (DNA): TGTGCCAGCTCACCTGAGGGCGGAGCTAGCACAGATACGCAGTATTTT. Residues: CASSPEGGASTDTQYF. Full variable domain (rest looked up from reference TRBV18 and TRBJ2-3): NAGVMQNPRHLVRRRGQEARLRCSPMKGHSHVYWYRQLPEEGLKFMVYLQKENIIDESGMPKERFSAEFPKEGPSILRIQQVVRGDSAAYFCASSPEGGASTDTQYFGPGTRLTVL.

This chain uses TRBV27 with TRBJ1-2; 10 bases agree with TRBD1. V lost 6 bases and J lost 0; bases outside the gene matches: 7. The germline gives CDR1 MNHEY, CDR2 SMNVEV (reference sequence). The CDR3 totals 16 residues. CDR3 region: CASRGQGTPSNYGYTF. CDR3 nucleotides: TGTGCCAGCAGGGGACAGGGGACCCCCTCTAACTATGGCTACACCTTC.

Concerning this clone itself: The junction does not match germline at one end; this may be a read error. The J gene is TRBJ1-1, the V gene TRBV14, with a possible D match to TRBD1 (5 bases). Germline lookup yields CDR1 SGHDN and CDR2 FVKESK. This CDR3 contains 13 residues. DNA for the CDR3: TGTGCCAGCACCCAAGACAGGAACACTGAAGCTTTCTTT. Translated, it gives CASTQDRNTEAFF.

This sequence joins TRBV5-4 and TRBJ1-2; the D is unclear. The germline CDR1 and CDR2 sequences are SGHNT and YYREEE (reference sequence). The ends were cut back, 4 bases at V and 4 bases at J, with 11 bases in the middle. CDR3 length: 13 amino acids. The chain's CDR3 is CASSRGEGYGYTF. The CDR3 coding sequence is TGTGCCAGCAGCCGCGGGGAGGGCTATGGCTACACCTTC.

As DNA, the CDR3 is TGTGCCAGCAGCTTAGGAGCTAGCGGGAGGGCCGCGGAGACCCAGTACTTC. Amino acid sequence: CASSLGASGRAAETQYF. This rearrangement joins TRBV11-2 to TRBJ2-5; 12 bases align to TRBD2. Germline-derived CDR1 and CDR2 are SGHAT and FQNNGV. This CDR3 spans 17 amino acids. Trimming removed 1 base from V and 5 bases from J; junction bases left unmatched: 8.

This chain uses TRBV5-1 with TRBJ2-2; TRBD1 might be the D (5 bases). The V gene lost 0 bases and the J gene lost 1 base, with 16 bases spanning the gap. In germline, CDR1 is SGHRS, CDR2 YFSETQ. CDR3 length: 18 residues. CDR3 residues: CASSLELRGAGNTGELFF. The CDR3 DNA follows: TGCGCCAGCAGCTTGGAACTCCGTGGGGCAGGGAACACCGGGGAGCTGTTTTTT.

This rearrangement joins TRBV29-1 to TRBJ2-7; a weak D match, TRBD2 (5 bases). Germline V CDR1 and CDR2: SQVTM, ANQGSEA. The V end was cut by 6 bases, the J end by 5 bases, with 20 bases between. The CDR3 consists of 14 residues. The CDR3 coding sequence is TGCAGCGTCTCTAGACTACCGGAGAGCCACGAGCAGTACTTC. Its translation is CSVSRLPESHEQYF.

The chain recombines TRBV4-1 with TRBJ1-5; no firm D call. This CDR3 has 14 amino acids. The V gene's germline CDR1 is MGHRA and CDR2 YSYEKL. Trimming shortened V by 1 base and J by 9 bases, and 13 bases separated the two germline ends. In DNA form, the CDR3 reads TGCGCCAGCAGCCAAGTAACAGACACCAGGCCCCAGCATTTT. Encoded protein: CASSQVTDTRPQHF.

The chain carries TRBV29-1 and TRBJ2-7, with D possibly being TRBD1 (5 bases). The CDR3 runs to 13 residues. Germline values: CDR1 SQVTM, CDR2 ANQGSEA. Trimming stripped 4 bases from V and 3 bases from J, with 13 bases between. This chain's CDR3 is CSVVWNTGYEQYF. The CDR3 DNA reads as TGCAGCGTTGTGTGGAATACAGGCTACGAGCAGTACTTC.